This T cell receptor (beta chain) originates from a study of T cell responses to AZD1222 COVID-19 vaccine. Germline loops: CDR1 MNHEY, CDR2 SMNVEV (reference sequence). The CDR3 totals 14 residues. Trimming took off 3 bases at V and 3 bases at J, with 9 bases between the two ends. The method was immunoSEQ multiplex PCR; TCRdb's version includes in-frame clones alone and lacks a portion of them. The data contain 55,000 to 70,000 clones, roughly 90% of them singletons. The chain is built from TRBV27 and TRBJ1-5; D unresolved. The source was peripheral blood, collected on day 0 of AZD1222 vaccination. This TCR came from an adult in good health. The DNA of the CDR3 is TGTGCCAGCAGTTTGGGCCGCTACAATCAGCCCCAGCATTTT. Translating gives CASSLGRYNQPQHF.